What follows describes a single T cell receptor (beta chain). Investigators isolated RNA and reverse transcribed it into cDNA to act as the sequencing template. Profiled with immunoSEQ multiplex PCR; TCRdb holds only in-frame clones, not every one. The table records about 97,000 clones, 41% of them present only once. The CDR3 totals 16 residues. In germline, CDR1 is MDHEN, CDR2 SYDVKM. Trimming left V 4 bases short and J 1 base short, with 16 bases between. The data were taken from a study of CD8+ T cells in alopecia areata. This chain joins TRBV28 and TRBJ2-5; D unclear. The sequence came from a human donor with alopecia areata. Sequencing used CD4+ T cells sorted from blood. CDR3 amino acids: CASSSPARAAQETQYF. The CDR3 bases are TGTGCCAGCAGTTCGCCCGCTCGGGCAGCCCAAGAGACCCAGTACTTC.